The clone carrying this TCR beta chain was found many times. The data belong to a study of early T cells in non-severe SARS-CoV-2 infection. CDR1 is SGHDT, CDR2 YYEEEE, per germline. V lost 0 bases and J lost 3, with 11 bases in between. The CDR3 contains 15 residues. TCRdb recomputed calls from the 5' RACE reads with MiXCR, one row per CDR3 protein. The sample holds 70,000 or so distinct CDR3 sequences; 3.5% to 6% are singletons and the top ten take roughly 3.6%. This material consisted of whole blood, taken at baseline. The gene calls are TRBV5-6 and TRBJ2-3; the D gene is possibly TRBD2 (6 bases). The sequence was obtained from an adult who was a healthcare worker with PCR-confirmed SARS-CoV-2 infection or an uninfected control (not recorded which). The donor label of this sample is uncertain. CDR3 DNA sequence: TGTGCCAGCAGCTTGGGGCCGGCGGGGACAGATACGCAGTATTTT. Encoded protein: CASSLGPAGTDTQYF.